The 11 T cell receptor beta chains below were found in one sample sequenced in a study of post-analysis software for immune sequencing data. Researchers reported that TCR beta cDNA libraries carried unique molecular identifiers. TCRdb re-analysed the PCR reads in MiXCR, keeping a single row per CDR3 protein. The table shows roughly 700,000 distinct CDR3 sequences, with less than 35% occurring only once. Study-level results: Comparison of patients with controls showed about 5 TRBV segments more frequent in patients, TRBV5-6, TRBV5-1 and TRBV20-1 among them.

Antigen specificity for these receptors is unknown. Sequenced sample: blood. The receptors derive from a girl aged 10-17 years with multiple sclerosis.

This chain connects TRBV28 to TRBJ1-2; D ambiguous. The CDR3 extends over 11 amino acids. The V end was cut by 4 bases, the J end by 13 bases, with 13 bases between. Germline loops: CDR1 MDHEN, CDR2 SYDVKM. CDR3: CASSSPPVCTF. In DNA form, the CDR3 reads TGTGCCAGCAGTTCCCCGCCAGTATGCACCTTC.

This chain uses TRBV7-2 with TRBJ2-5; D unclear. The CDR3 covers 13 residues. Trimming left V 4 bases short and J 1 base short, with 7 bases between. The germline V gene encodes CDR1 SGHTA and CDR2 FQGNSA. The CDR3 sequence is CASSSRFQETQYF. In nucleotides, the CDR3 is TGTGCCAGCAGCTCCAGGTTCCAAGAGACCCAGTACTTC. The whole variable domain, filled in from reference TRBV7-2 and TRBJ2-5, reads GAGVSQSPSNKVTEKGKDVELRCDPISGHTALYWYRQSLGQGLEFLIYFQGNSAPDKSGLPSDRFSAERTGGSVSTLTIQRTQQEDSAVYLCASSSRFQETQYFGPGTRLLVL.

This clonotype was seen only a few times. The rearrangement links TRBV11-3 to TRBJ2-1, with 15 bases that match TRBD2. J was trimmed by 9 bases and V by 4 bases; bases with no gene match: 10. Germline V gene lookup returns CDR1 SGHNT and CDR2 YENEEA. The CDR3 runs to 17 residues. CDR3 coding DNA: TGTGCCAGCAGCTCCCGGACTAGCGGGGGGGCTCTCGGTGAGCAGTTCTTC. Amino acid sequence: CASSSRTSGGALGEQFF.

On this clonotype: Mismatch with germline at one junction end may stem from a read error. This chain uses TRBV12-3 or TRBV12-4 with TRBJ2-3; 10 nucleotides agree with TRBD2. This CDR3 spans 15 amino acids. CDR3 coding DNA: TGTGCCAGCAGTAAGCGGGAGGGCAGCACAGATGCGCAGTATTTT. Translating it yields CASSKREGSTDAQYF.

To note about this clonotype: This may be a read error: a much more frequent sequence differs by one nucleotide. The chain joins TRBV5-4 to TRBJ2-5; possibly TRBD2 for D (6 bases). Germline V CDR1 and CDR2: SGHNT, YYREEE (reference sequence). CDR3 length: 14 amino acids. The chain's CDR3 is CAGSGGALQETQYF. As DNA, the CDR3 is TGTGCCGGCAGCGGAGGGGCCTTACAAGAGACCCAGTACTTC. Based on the CDR3 plus reference TRBV5-4 and TRBJ2-5, the full variable domain is ETGVTQSPTHLIKTRGQQVTLRCSSQSGHNTVSWYQQALGQGPQFIFQYYREEENGRGNFPPRFSGLQFPNYSSELNVNALELDDSALYLCAGSGGALQETQYFGPGTRLLVL.

This clonotype was observed a handful of times. The chain uses TRBV6-2 or TRBV6-3 and TRBJ2-3, with D tentatively TRBD2 (5 bases). This CDR3 has 15 residues. The germline CDR1 and CDR2 sequences are MNHEY and SVGEGT. Trimming took 2 bases from V and 0 from J, leaving 9 bases between them. The DNA of the CDR3 is TGTGCCAGCAGTTACGCGAGGGCCAGCACAGATACGCAGTATTTT. Translated: CASSYARASTDTQYF.

V is TRBV24-1 and J is TRBJ2-5; 9 bases match TRBD1. CDR3 length equals 14 residues. In germline, CDR1 is KGHDR, CDR2 SFDVKD. With V trimmed by 4 bases and J by 5 bases, 4 bases remained unmatched. CDR3: CATSDWTGDETQYF. DNA for the CDR3: TGTGCCACCAGTGACTGGACAGGGGATGAGACCCAGTACTTC.

The V and J genes are TRBV29-1 and TRBJ2-1; 9 nucleotides match TRBD2. This CDR3 spans 15 amino acids. Germline values: CDR1 SQVTM, CDR2 ANQGSEA. V was clipped by 5 bases and J by 7 bases; unmatched bases: 12. The CDR3: CSVHLPSGIGNEQFF. The CDR3 bases are TGCAGCGTTCACCTACCTAGCGGGATAGGGAATGAGCAGTTCTTC.

The J gene is TRBJ2-3, the V gene TRBV10-3; TRBD2 aligns across 8 bases. V lost 6 bases to trimming and J lost 2 bases; unmatched junction nucleotides: 1. CDR3 length: 13 amino acids. From germline, CDR1 is ENHRY and CDR2 SYGVKD. The CDR3 region is CAISGRATDTQYF. In nucleotides, the CDR3 is TGTGCCATCAGCGGGAGGGCCACAGATACGCAGTATTTT.

This clonotype was seen many times. The chain carries TRBV12-3 or TRBV12-4 and TRBJ1-2; D ambiguous. The CDR3 contains 15 residues. Deletions cut 1 base from V and 7 bases from J, with 16 bases between. CDR3 in DNA: TGTGCCAGCAGTTTAGTTGTCAGCCTGGCTACTGGCTACACCTTC. Protein sequence: CASSLVVSLATGYTF.

This clonotype has a single count. A junction boundary mismatches the germline segment, possibly from a read error. The chain has TRBV3-1 and TRBJ2-1; 15 bases map to TRBD2. CDR1 and CDR2 (germline): LGHDT, YNNKEL (reference sequence). The CDR3 loop spans 16 amino acids. The CDR3 coding sequence is TGTGCCAGCAGCCTGGGACTAGCGGGGGGATACAATAAGCAGTTCTTC. Residues: CASSLGLAGGYNKQFF.